These 21 T cell receptor beta chains originate from one sample sequenced in a study of early T cells in non-severe SARS-CoV-2 infection. TCRdb reprocessed the 5' RACE reads via MiXCR and lists one record per CDR3 protein. The data show approximately 60,000 distinct CDR3 sequences, around 13% seen once. Sequencing used whole blood. The receptors shown here come from an adult who was a healthcare worker with PCR-confirmed SARS-CoV-2 infection or an uninfected control (not recorded which).

This clonotype was seen many times. V and J are TRBV7-6 and TRBJ1-2; D is ambiguous. This CDR3 is built from 13 residues. Germline loops: CDR1 SGHVS, CDR2 FNYEAQ. V was clipped by 5 bases and J by 1 base, with 8 bases between them. The CDR3, as DNA: TGTGCCAGCAGCCCCGGCGTTAACTATGGCTACACCTTC. It specifies CASSPGVNYGYTF.

This clonotype showed up many times. The V call is TRBV14, the J call TRBJ1-6; no firm D call. The CDR3 contains 13 residues. Per the germline V gene, CDR1 is SGHDN and CDR2 is FVKESK. V lost 4 bases, J lost 8 bases, and 9 bases lay in between. CDR3 in amino acids: CASSPELYSPLHF. CDR3 DNA sequence: TGTGCCAGCAGCCCTGAACTCTATTCACCCCTCCACTTT.

The CDR3 DNA is TGCAGTGCTAGCGCCGGGGCCAAGGATACGCAGTATTTT. Translating it yields CSASAGAKDTQYF. The J gene is TRBJ2-3, the V gene TRBV20-1; D may correspond to TRBD1 or TRBD2 (5 bases each). Trimming left V 3 bases short and J 6 bases short, with 13 bases between. The CDR3 is 13 residues long. CDR1 and CDR2 (germline): DFQATT, SNEGSKA (reference sequence).

This clonotype has at least ten counts. This rearrangement joins TRBV30 to TRBJ2-1; 10 bases agree with TRBD2. The CDR3 covers 19 residues. J lost 6 bases, V lost 2 bases, and 19 bases had no gene match. Germline CDR1 and CDR2: GTSNPN and SVGIG (reference sequence). The CDR3 reads CAWSSRVRILAGVLNEQFF. The CDR3 DNA follows: TGTGCCTGGAGTTCACGCGTTCGGATTCTAGCGGGGGTGCTCAATGAGCAGTTCTTC.

V gene TRBV19 combines with J gene TRBJ2-5; tentatively, D is TRBD1 (6 bases). Trimming removed 3 bases at V and 4 bases at J, with 12 bases between. Germline CDR1 reads LNHDA; CDR2 reads SQIVND (reference sequence). This CDR3 has 14 amino acids. CDR3 sequence: CASSMTGSGETQYF. In nucleotides, the CDR3 is TGTGCCAGTAGTATGACAGGATCCGGAGAGACCCAGTACTTC.

In regard to this clonotype: A much bigger clone sits one base away, suggesting this may be a read error. The chain links TRBV6-2 or TRBV6-3 to TRBJ2-4; 7 nucleotides align to TRBD1. Germline-derived CDR1 and CDR2 are MNHEY and SVGEGT. This CDR3 is 14 amino acids long. The CDR3 DNA sequence: TGTGCCAGCAGCCCCTTCCGGGACAGCAACATTCACTACTTC. Translation gives CASSPFRDSNIHYF.

V usage is TRBV20-1 and J usage is TRBJ2-1; D is perhaps TRBD2 (5 bases). This CDR3 has 11 residues. V was clipped by 4 bases and J by 9 bases, with 10 bases between them. CDR1 is DFQATT and CDR2 is SNEGSKA in the germline V gene (reference sequence). The CDR3 bases are TGCAGTGCTATCGAGGACTTTGAGCAGTTCTTC. Its protein is CSAIEDFEQFF.

Only a few counts were recorded for this clonotype. The CDR3 DNA follows: TGTGCCAGCAGCTTGAAGACGGGGGGCACTGAAGCTTTCTTT. It encodes CASSLKTGGTEAFF. The rearrangement links TRBV7-6 to TRBJ1-1; a weak D match, TRBD1 (5 bases). Trimming removed 3 bases at V and 4 bases at J, with 12 bases between. The germline gives CDR1 SGHVS, CDR2 FNYEAQ. CDR3 length equals 14 residues.

This clonotype was counted only a few times. The rearrangement joins TRBV11-2 to TRBJ1-3; D is ambiguous. V lost 3 bases and J lost 1, with 1 base in between. This CDR3 contains 12 residues. Looked up from germline, CDR1 is SGHAT and CDR2 is FQNNGV. In DNA, the CDR3 is TGTGCCAGCAGCTTTTCTGGAAACACCATATATTTT. This translates into CASSFSGNTIYF.

This clonotype was seen only a few times. The rearrangement links TRBV7-9 to TRBJ2-7; possibly TRBD2 for D (6 bases). Germline V gene lookup returns CDR1 SEHNR and CDR2 FQNEAQ (reference sequence). V was trimmed by 6 bases and J by 5 bases, leaving 23 bases between them. The CDR3 extends over 16 amino acids. For the CDR3, the DNA is TGTGCCAGCAGTTCGGATCCGGGACTTCTTAAGCACGAGCAGTACTTC. The encoded protein is CASSSDPGLLKHEQYF.

A few counts support this clonotype. The V and J genes are TRBV5-1 and TRBJ2-2, with D possibly matching TRBD1 (6 bases). The CDR3 spans 15 residues. Between the trimmed V and J ends, which lost 1 base and 5 bases, there was a span of 12 bases. The V gene's germline CDR1 is SGHRS and CDR2 YFSETQ. The CDR3 protein is CASSLQAGATGELFF. CDR3 in DNA: TGCGCCAGCAGCTTGCAGGCAGGGGCTACCGGGGAGCTGTTTTTT.

V usage is TRBV6-2 or TRBV6-3 and J usage is TRBJ2-3; TRBD2 agrees at 13 bases. V lost 4 bases to trimming and J lost 4 bases; unmatched junction nucleotides: 5. The V gene's germline CDR1 is MNHEY and CDR2 SVGEGT. There are 16 residues in the CDR3. The CDR3 DNA sequence: TGTGCCAGCAGTTCCGGGACTAGCGGGATCGCAGATACGCAGTATTTT. It specifies CASSSGTSGIADTQYF.

The sample holds many counts of this clonotype. The chain couples TRBV6-1 to TRBJ2-3; D gene unclear. The CDR3 length is 14 residues. Trimming cost V 3 bases and J 2 bases, with 9 bases left between them. In germline, CDR1 is MNHNS, CDR2 SASEGT. The CDR3 nucleotides read TGTGCCAGCAGTGAGGCCGGAGACACAGATACGCAGTATTTT. Amino acids: CASSEAGDTDTQYF.

The chain links TRBV6-5 to TRBJ2-2; 10 bases align to TRBD1. The CDR3 runs to 12 residues. Germline CDR1 and CDR2: MNHEY and SVGAGI. After removal of 8 bases from V and 8 bases from J, the junction contained 2 bases not matched to a gene. CDR3 region: CASSDRGGELFF. The CDR3 DNA follows: TGTGCCAGCTCGGACAGGGGGGGGGAGCTGTTTTTT.

This chain uses TRBV7-6 with TRBJ2-3, with D tentatively TRBD2 (5 bases). CDR1 is SGHVS and CDR2 is FNYEAQ in the germline V gene. V lost 4 bases to trimming and J lost 5 bases, with 10 bases between them. This CDR3 has 13 amino acids. The CDR3 sequence: CASSYGLRDTQYF. Written as DNA, the CDR3 is TGTGCCAGCAGCTACGGACTGAGAGATACGCAGTATTTT.

This clonotype occurred many times. The CDR3, as DNA: TGTGCCAGCAGCTCCTGGGCAGGAACGTACGAGCAGTACTTC. It translates to CASSSWAGTYEQYF. The genes are TRBV25-1 and TRBJ2-7; D gene ambiguous. Germline lookup yields CDR1 MGHDK and CDR2 SYGVNS. V lost 6 bases and J 4 bases, leaving 16 bases between the germline ends. The CDR3 runs to 14 residues.

On this clonotype: A single base separates this from a much larger clone, so it may be a read error. The V call is TRBV10-3, the J call TRBJ1-6; D perhaps matches TRBD1 (5 bases). Per the germline V gene, CDR1 is ENHRY and CDR2 is SYGVKD. The CDR3 totals 13 residues. As DNA, the CDR3 is TGTGCCATCCGGGGAGGGGTTGAGGGACCCCACCACTTT. Protein product: CAIRGGVEGPHHF.

CDR3 amino acids: CATQRTARIGELFF. The CDR3 DNA sequence: TGTGCCACCCAACGAACAGCAAGAATCGGGGAGCTGTTTTTT. The gene calls are TRBV24-1 and TRBJ2-2; D gene unclear. Between the trimmed V and J ends, which lost 9 bases and 7 bases, there was a span of 17 bases. The CDR3 has 14 amino acids. CDR1 is KGHDR, CDR2 SFDVKD, per germline.

This rearrangement joins TRBV10-3 to TRBJ1-1; D is unclear. Trimming left V 10 bases short and J 1 base short, with 13 bases between. CDR3 length equals 13 residues. Germline V CDR1 and CDR2: ENHRY, SYGVKD. The CDR3: CANSRTENTEAFF. The CDR3 bases are TGTGCCAACAGCAGGACCGAGAACACTGAAGCTTTCTTT.

This clonotype was recorded a few times. This chain links TRBV7-2 with TRBJ2-5; 11 nucleotides match TRBD1. This CDR3 is 15 amino acids long. V lost 5 bases to trimming and J lost 1 base; unmatched junction nucleotides: 3. Germline loops: CDR1 SGHTA, CDR2 FQGNSA. The CDR3 here is CASSRTGGFQETQYF. CDR3 bases: TGTGCCAGCAGCCGGACAGGGGGCTTCCAAGAGACCCAGTACTTC.

The rearrangement joins TRBV6-2 or TRBV6-3 to TRBJ2-3; 9 nucleotides align to TRBD2. The germline CDR1 and CDR2 sequences are MNHEY and SVGEGT. With V trimmed by 7 bases and J by 4 bases, 9 bases remained unmatched. This CDR3 is built from 15 residues. The CDR3 bases are TGTGCCAGCAACCTACCGGGACTAGCATCAGATACGCAGTATTTT. It yields the protein CASNLPGLASDTQYF.